Each of the 10 T cell receptor beta chains below was sequenced from the same sample in a study of Graves' ophthalmopathy and Graves' hyperthyroidism (dated by TCRdb to 2016 to 2019). For sequencing, an Illumina HiSeq 2000 was employed. For repertoire sequencing, TCR beta CDR3 regions were amplified from RNA transcripts. HTBI primers and the Qiagen OneStep RT-PCR kit were used in a first-round RT-PCR, which was followed by a second-round multiplex PCR, size selection and purification. The public reads were reprocessed in TCRdb via fastp at Q25 and MiXCR, keeping in-frame beta chains. Duplicate CDR3 protein sequences are folded into a single record with the most common DNA and genes. The sample contains 650,000 to 800,000 distinct CDR3 sequences, 35% to 50% of them found a single time. The ten largest clones represent 3% to 4% of the sample. Sample: peripheral blood. All receptors derive from an adult man with Graves' ophthalmopathy.

V usage is TRBV7-9 and J usage is TRBJ2-3; 11 bases match TRBD2. From germline, CDR1 is SEHNR and CDR2 FQNEAQ (reference sequence). The CDR3 loop spans 18 amino acids. V lost 5 bases and J lost 2; bases outside the gene matches: 12. Here the CDR3 DNA reads TGTGCCAGCAGCAAAGAGACTAGCGGGACTTCAATCACAGATACGCAGTATTTT. Encoded protein: CASSKETSGTSITDTQYF.

The V call is TRBV9, the J call TRBJ1-3; unclear D gene. Germline CDR1 SGDLS, CDR2 YYNGEE. The CDR3 spans 15 residues. The ends were cut back, 4 bases at V and 2 bases at J, with 13 bases in the middle. The CDR3 DNA is TGTGCCAGCAGCCTAGCGGGAGGGCCTGGAAACACCATATATTTT. Translating it yields CASSLAGGPGNTIYF.

This sequence joins TRBV7-9 and TRBJ1-1, with a weak D call TRBD1 (5 bases). V gave up 8 bases and J gave up 4 bases, with 14 bases separating them. Germline V gene sequence: CDR1 SEHNR, CDR2 FQNEAQ (reference sequence). The CDR3 loop spans 13 amino acids. The CDR3 here is CASGTSGVTEAFF. The DNA of the CDR3 is TGTGCCAGCGGGACTAGCGGGGTCACTGAAGCTTTCTTT.

The sample holds many counts of this clonotype. The chain carries TRBV7-8 and TRBJ1-5; 10 bases agree with TRBD1. This CDR3 contains 16 residues. Germline V gives CDR1 SGHVS, CDR2 FQNEAQ. V was clipped by 5 bases and J by 4 bases; unmatched bases: 8. The CDR3 DNA follows: TGTGCCAGCAGCATGACAAGGACAGGGGGGAATCAGCCCCAGCATTTT. Translating it yields CASSMTRTGGNQPQHF.

This clonotype was seen repeatedly, ten times or more. This sequence joins TRBV20-1 and TRBJ1-1, with 9 bases fitting TRBD1. The junction had 2 bases not matched to a gene; V was cut back by 5 bases and J by 1 base. The germline V gene encodes CDR1 DFQATT and CDR2 SNEGSKA (reference sequence). The CDR3 has 13 residues. For the CDR3, the DNA is TGCAGTGCTCCGGACAGGGGGAACACTGAAGCTTTCTTT. This translates into CSAPDRGNTEAFF.

This clonotype was counted only a few times. The genes are TRBV27 and TRBJ1-4; 9 nucleotides align to TRBD1. V was clipped by 6 bases and J by 4 bases; unmatched bases: 3. The CDR3 totals 14 residues. Germline lookup yields CDR1 MNHEY and CDR2 SMNVEV (reference sequence). CDR3 residues: CASRGTGSNEKLFF. In nucleotides, the CDR3 is TGTGCCAGCAGAGGGACAGGGAGTAATGAAAAACTGTTTTTT. The full variable domain, its missing parts supplied by reference TRBV27 and TRBJ1-4, is EAQVTQNPRYLITVTGKKLTVTCSQNMNHEYMSWYRQDPGLGLRQIYYSMNVEVTDKGDVPEGYKVSRKEKRNFPLILESPSPNQTSLYFCASRGTGSNEKLFFGSGTQLSVL.

The CDR3 sequence: CASSLDRTSPYEQYF. CDR3 sequence (DNA): TGCGCCAGCAGCTTGGATCGGACCTCTCCCTACGAGCAGTACTTC. The V and J genes are TRBV5-1 and TRBJ2-7; D not certain. The germline V gene has CDR1 SGHRS and CDR2 YFSETQ. This CDR3 has 15 amino acids. The V gene lost 0 bases and the J gene lost 2 bases, with 12 bases spanning the gap.

Worth noting for this clonotype: A much bigger clone sits one base away, suggesting this may be a read error. The chain is built from TRBV7-9 and TRBJ1-4; 7 nucleotides match TRBD1. The V gene's germline CDR1 is SEHNR and CDR2 FQNEAQ (reference sequence). The CDR3 is 14 amino acids. The CDR3 DNA sequence: TGTGCCAGCAGCCGGGACAGCAATTTTGAAGAACTGTTTTTT. It codes for CASSRDSNFEELFF.

This clonotype was observed many times. The chain is built from TRBV10-3 and TRBJ2-7, with D perhaps matching TRBD2 (6 bases). Per the germline V gene, CDR1 is ENHRY and CDR2 is SYGVKD. The length of the CDR3 is 13 residues. Trimming stripped 8 bases from V and 0 bases from J, with 11 bases between. DNA of the CDR3: TGTGCCATCGGGGACTCCAGCTCCTACGAGCAGTACTTC. Translating gives CAIGDSSSYEQYF.

For this clonotype: A much larger clone sits a single nucleotide away, making a read error possible. The rearrangement uses TRBV5-1 and TRBJ1-1; D gene ambiguous. The CDR3 has 12 residues. CDR1 is SGHRS, CDR2 YFSETQ, per germline. As DNA, the CDR3 is TGTGCCAACAGCTTGTACGTCGATGAAGCTTTCTTT. This codes for CANSLYVDEAFF.